The 22 T cell receptor beta chains below all came from one sample that was sequenced in a study of T-cell memory formation after mild COVID-19. TCRdb reprocessed the 5' RACE reads with MiXCR, giving one entry per CDR3 protein. Of approximately 88,000 distinct CDR3 sequences in the sample, around 25% are singletons; the top ten hold roughly 39%. Sequenced: PBMCs or a T cell subset sorted from them (not recorded which). All receptors derive from a man aged 18 to 29 who had mild COVID-19 (a few samples of this study predate the infection). Cell type and time point are not known.

For this clonotype: A much more abundant neighbour one base away suggests this may be a read error. This rearrangement joins TRBV9 to TRBJ2-2; D gene uncertain. This CDR3 has 12 residues. Germline V lookup: CDR1 SGDLS, CDR2 YYNGEE. Trimming left V 3 bases short and J 2 bases short, with 2 bases between. CDR3 amino acids: CASSANTGELFF. CDR3 DNA: TGTGCCAGCAGCGCAAACACCGGGGAGCTGTTTTTT.

V usage is TRBV7-9 and J usage is TRBJ2-3; no clear D. The CDR3 is 14 residues long. V was shortened by 1 base and J by 0 bases, with 5 bases between the two germline ends. Germline V CDR1 and CDR2: SEHNR, FQNEAQ (reference sequence). As DNA, the CDR3 is TGTGCCAGCAGCTTAGTCGAGAGCACAGATACGCAGTATTTT. The encoded protein is CASSLVESTDTQYF.

The rearrangement links TRBV7-8 to TRBJ2-1; no clear D. Trimming pared 2 bases from V and 7 bases from J, leaving 6 bases between. Germline CDR1 is SGHVS and CDR2 is FQNEAQ. This CDR3 spans 12 amino acids. CDR3 coding DNA: TGTGCCAGCAGCTTACCGGTGAATGAGCAGTTCTTC. Protein sequence: CASSLPVNEQFF. The full variable domain, completed using reference TRBV7-8 and TRBJ2-1, is GAGVSQSPRYKVAKRGQDVALRCDPISGHVSLFWYQQALGQGPEFLTYFQNEAQLDKSGLPSDRFFAERPEGSVSTLKIQRTQQEDSAVYLCASSLPVNEQFFGPGTRLTVL.

The sample holds a few counts of this clonotype. V is TRBV11-2 and J is TRBJ2-1; 10 bases agree with TRBD2. CDR3 length: 14 amino acids. Trimming took 5 bases from V and 4 from J; bases not matched to a gene: 2. Germline V CDR1 and CDR2: SGHAT, FQNNGV. CDR3: CASSRTSGYNEQFF. The CDR3 DNA follows: TGTGCCAGCAGCAGGACTAGCGGTTACAATGAGCAGTTCTTC. Complete variable domain (other parts from reference TRBV11-2 and TRBJ2-1): EAGVAQSPRYKIIEKRQSVAFWCNPISGHATLYWYQQILGQGPKLLIQFQNNGVVDDSQLPKDRFSAERLKGVDSTLKIQPAKLEDSAVYLCASSRTSGYNEQFFGPGTRLTVL.

The V call is TRBV20-1, the J call TRBJ2-7; the match to TRBD1 covers 10 bases. Trimming at V came to 1 base and at J to 0 bases, leaving 12 bases not matched to a gene. This CDR3 is built from 18 residues. The germline V gene has CDR1 DFQATT and CDR2 SNEGSKA (reference sequence). This chain's CDR3 is CSARGWDRGSGPSYEQYV. As DNA, the CDR3 is TGCAGTGCTAGAGGTTGGGACAGGGGCTCGGGGCCCTCCTACGAGCAGTACGTC.

This clonotype has a handful of counts. The chain uses TRBV19 and TRBJ2-3; D call uncertain. Trimming stripped 5 bases from V and 0 bases from J, with 15 bases between. CDR1 is LNHDA and CDR2 is SQIVND in the germline V gene (reference sequence). The CDR3 is 16 residues long. The CDR3 loop is CASSGFSAASTDTQYF. The CDR3 coding sequence is TGTGCCAGTAGTGGATTCTCGGCGGCTAGCACAGATACGCAGTATTTT.

The CDR3 spells CASGTFGTGGDTQYF. DNA for the CDR3: TGTGCCAGCGGAACTTTTGGGACAGGGGGAGATACGCAGTATTTT. V gene TRBV2 combines with J gene TRBJ2-3, with 11 bases fitting TRBD1. The CDR3 length is 15 residues. Per germline, CDR1 SNHLY and CDR2 FYNNEI. The trim removed 8 bases at V and 5 bases at J, leaving 9 bases unmatched.

This clonotype occurred a few times. The chain combines TRBV4-1 with TRBJ2-7, with 14 bases matching TRBD2. Germline loops: CDR1 MGHRA, CDR2 YSYEKL. After removal of 0 bases from V and 5 bases from J, the junction contained 12 bases not matched to a gene. CDR3 length equals 19 residues. The CDR3 DNA reads TGCGCCAGCAGCCAAGAGTTGTCCGGGACTAGCGGGGGTGATGACGAGCAGTACTTC. Translation gives CASSQELSGTSGGDDEQYF.

The rearrangement links TRBV4-1 to TRBJ2-2; TRBD2 matches at 11 bases. Germline assignment: CDR1 MGHRA and CDR2 YSYEKL. This CDR3 is 16 amino acids long. The junction had 7 bases not matched to a gene; V was cut back by 5 bases and J by 5 bases. The CDR3 DNA reads as TGCGCCAGCAGCTTTGGGCTAGCGGGGGGTACCGGGGAGCTGTTTTTT. This translates into CASSFGLAGGTGELFF.

This chain links TRBV7-2 with TRBJ2-3, with no clear D. Germline CDR1 is SGHTA and CDR2 is FQGNSA. The V and J ends lost 4 bases and 2 bases respectively, with 13 bases between them. The CDR3 is 15 residues long. The CDR3 coding sequence is TGTGCCAGCAGCTGGGTTGCTAGAATCACAGATACGCAGTATTTT. Amino acids: CASSWVARITDTQYF. Variable domain in full (rest from reference TRBV7-2 and TRBJ2-3): GAGVSQSPSNKVTEKGKDVELRCDPISGHTALYWYRQSLGQGLEFLIYFQGNSAPDKSGLPSDRFSAERTGGSVSTLTIQRTQQEDSAVYLCASSWVARITDTQYFGPGTRLTVL.

The chain has TRBV7-3 and TRBJ2-1; no clear D. This CDR3 has 16 amino acids. Germline values: CDR1 SGHTA, CDR2 FQGTGA. With 1 base removed from V and 0 bases from J, the gap between germline ends came to 10 bases. The CDR3 protein is CASSLIRASSYNEQFF. The DNA of the CDR3 is TGTGCCAGCAGCTTAATACGGGCTAGCTCCTACAATGAGCAGTTCTTC. Full variable domain (remainder filled in from reference TRBV7-3 and TRBJ2-1): GAGVSQTPSNKVTEKGKYVELRCDPISGHTALYWYRQSLGQGPEFLIYFQGTGAADDSGLPNDRFFAVRPEGSVSTLKIQRTERGDSAVYLCASSLIRASSYNEQFFGPGTRLTVL.

In its sample, this clonotype was seen a few times. The chain couples TRBV4-1 to TRBJ2-5, with 8 nucleotides matching TRBD2. The CDR3 sequence is 15 residues long. V shed 4 bases and J 3 bases; nucleotides not matched to a gene: 7. CDR1 and CDR2 (germline): MGHRA, YSYEKL. The CDR3 loop reads CASSPLQRGKETQYF. The CDR3 DNA is TGCGCCAGCAGCCCATTGCAGCGGGGGAAAGAGACCCAGTACTTC.

CDR3 DNA: TGTGCCAGCAGCGTAGATACGATCGAGAGCGAGCAGTACGTC. Translating gives CASSVDTIESEQYV. The chain is built from TRBV9 and TRBJ2-7; D is unclear. Germline loops: CDR1 SGDLS, CDR2 YYNGEE. V was trimmed by 0 bases and J by 6 bases, leaving 13 bases between them. The length of the CDR3 is 14 residues.

The chain recombines TRBV5-1 with TRBJ1-5; TRBD1 matches at 9 bases. CDR3 length: 15 amino acids. Trimming removed 4 bases from V and 5 bases from J; junction bases left unmatched: 7. The germline V gene encodes CDR1 SGHRS and CDR2 YFSETQ. This CDR3 reads CASSPGGQGDQPQHF. The CDR3 DNA is TGCGCCAGCAGCCCCGGGGGACAGGGTGATCAGCCCCAGCATTTT.

The J gene is TRBJ2-1, the V gene TRBV9; 8 nucleotides agree with TRBD2. Germline assignment: CDR1 SGDLS and CDR2 YYNGEE. V lost 0 bases to trimming and J lost 0 bases; unmatched junction nucleotides: 5. The CDR3 sequence is 17 residues long. Written as DNA, the CDR3 is TGTGCCAGCAGCGTAGGCGGGGGGCTAAGCTCCTACAATGAGCAGTTCTTC. The encoded protein is CASSVGGGLSSYNEQFF. The complete variable domain, with remaining parts taken from reference TRBV9 and TRBJ2-1, reads DSGVTQTPKHLITATGQRVTLRCSPRSGDLSVYWYQQSLDQGLQFLIQYYNGEERAKGNILERFSAQQFPDLHSELNLSSLELGDSALYFCASSVGGGLSSYNEQFFGPGTRLTVL.

Only a few counts were recorded for this clonotype. The CDR3 here is CASSLDSSYEQYV. CDR3 DNA: TGTGCCAGCTCCTTGGACAGCTCCTACGAGCAGTACGTC. V and J are TRBV18 and TRBJ2-7; maybe TRBD1 (6 bases). CDR1 and CDR2 (germline): KGHSH, LQKENI. This CDR3 comprises 13 residues. V was cut by 6 bases and J by 0 bases, with 9 bases left in between.

The chain links TRBV29-1 to TRBJ2-5, with D perhaps TRBD1 (5 bases). Trimming took 3 bases from V and 3 from J, leaving 20 bases between them. This CDR3 has 16 amino acids. Per germline, CDR1 SQVTM and CDR2 ANQGSEA. This CDR3 is CSVESLGQPREETQYF. CDR3 DNA: TGCAGCGTTGAGAGCCTCGGACAACCCCGGGAAGAGACCCAGTACTTC.

V usage is TRBV7-8 and J usage is TRBJ2-7, with D perhaps matching TRBD1 or TRBD2 (5 bases each). Trimming removed 5 bases from V and 1 base from J, with 18 bases in between. The CDR3 is 16 amino acids. Germline V gene sequence: CDR1 SGHVS, CDR2 FQNEAQ. Here the CDR3 DNA reads TGTGCCAGCAGCCCCCGAACCGGGACGGTGTCCTACGAGCAGTACTTC. This codes for CASSPRTGTVSYEQYF.

This clonotype was recorded many times. The chain employs TRBV5-6 and TRBJ2-1, with unresolved D. Germline values: CDR1 SGHDT, CDR2 YYEEEE. Trimming took off 0 bases at V and 6 bases at J, with 7 bases between the two ends. This CDR3 is built from 13 residues. CDR3 sequence reads: CASSLDSPNEQFF. For the CDR3, the DNA is TGTGCCAGCAGCTTGGACAGTCCCAATGAGCAGTTCTTC.

The chain couples TRBV3-1 to TRBJ2-1; 12 bases are shared with TRBD2. V lost 2 bases and J lost 6; bases outside the gene matches: 11. Germline CDR1 and CDR2: LGHDT and YNNKEL (reference sequence). This CDR3 has 18 residues. The DNA for the CDR3 is TGTGCCAGCAGCCAAATTTCCCGAACTAGCGGGGGGAGCAATGAGCAGTTCTTC. Protein: CASSQISRTSGGSNEQFF.

The CDR3 protein is CASSLLGEGAKNIQYF. The CDR3, as DNA: TGTGCCAGCAGCTTACTAGGGGAAGGCGCCAAAAACATTCAGTACTTC. The V call is TRBV13, the J call TRBJ2-4; the D gene is possibly TRBD1 (5 bases). V was cut by 2 bases and J by 1 base, with 12 bases left in between. The CDR3 is 16 amino acids. Germline V lookup: CDR1 PRHDT, CDR2 FYEKMQ (reference sequence).

The V gene is TRBV7-2, the J gene TRBJ2-7; TRBD1 agrees at 9 bases. Germline V gene lookup returns CDR1 SGHTA and CDR2 FQGNSA. Trimming removed 11 bases from V and 5 bases from J; junction bases left unmatched: 4. This CDR3 contains 11 residues. In DNA form, the CDR3 reads TGTGCCCTTGGACAGGGGAACGAGCAGTACTTC. The encoded protein is CALGQGNEQYF.